The rows below give T cell receptor beta chains drawn from one sample of a study of T-cell reconstitution after alpha-beta-depleted transplantation in children. TCRdb independently ran MiXCR on the PCR reads; one entry per CDR3 protein. The table records 300,000 to 400,000 distinct CDR3 sequences, 15% to 20% of them present only once. Sequenced material: PBMCs, mostly from graft donor cells, taken 360 days after TCRalphabeta/CD19-depleted stem cell transplant. These receptors were obtained from a male patient aged 2 to 10 who had a stem cell transplant for acute lymphoblastic leukemia, so the T cells may come from the graft donor. The conserved cysteine and the conserved F or W are not part of the CDR3 here. A D gene is named only where the DNA matches it firmly.

j_call d_call v_call cdr3_aa
TRBJ1-1 NA TRBV7-2 ASSLRQLNTEAF
TRBJ2-7 TRBD2 TRBV2 ASRREVYEQY
TRBJ1-3 NA TRBV12-3/TRBV12-4 ASSLGTGVVWDFPNTIY
TRBJ1-5 NA TRBV20-1 SATRETNQPQH
TRBJ1-2 TRBD1 TRBV20-1 SARDDREGYT
TRBJ1-6 NA TRBV12-3/TRBV12-4 ASREPNSPLH
TRBJ1-1 TRBD1 TRBV3-1 ASSRTGNEAF
TRBJ1-2 NA TRBV9 ASSGLRANYGYT
TRBJ1-6 NA TRBV5-1 ASSLRQGSSPLH
TRBJ1-3 NA TRBV9 ASSVGAGDGNTIY
TRBJ1-6 TRBD1 TRBV6-1 ASSAQGQRPWPLH
TRBJ2-7 NA TRBV28 ASRTALTYEQY
TRBJ2-3 NA TRBV15 ATSRRDTQY
TRBJ2-7 TRBD2 TRBV20-1 SASLGLAGLTTLYEQY
TRBJ2-2 NA TRBV6-5 ASSYSTGQVEVGELF
TRBJ1-5 NA TRBV6-1 ASSEFQGRGQPQH
TRBJ1-5 TRBD1 TRBV6-2/TRBV6-3 ASSSGTGGGNQPQH
TRBJ2-1 NA TRBV5-1 ASRFDREQF
TRBJ1-5 NA TRBV28 ASSFNQGISNQPQH
TRBJ2-3 NA TRBV12-3/TRBV12-4 ASSYPDRGDTQY
TRBJ2-1 NA TRBV5-1 ASSLVALSSYNEQF
TRBJ2-1 NA TRBV7-2 ASSSGLPISYNEQF
TRBJ2-5 NA TRBV5-1 ASSLGLQGRIRDQETQY
TRBJ2-1 NA TRBV5-1 ASSIGAGTIIPNEQF
TRBJ2-3 NA TRBV11-2 ASSLDGWGYRGLADTQY
TRBJ2-3 NA TRBV15 ATSRDMGAGHIDTQY
TRBJ2-5 TRBD1 TRBV7-9 ASSFVQGADETQY
TRBJ2-4 TRBD2 TRBV2 ASRRSLAGEGIQY
TRBJ2-2 NA TRBV4-2 ASSQDRTGPLGELF
TRBJ1-1 TRBD1 TRBV5-1 ASGGQGGEAF
TRBJ1-6 NA TRBV7-2 ASSLADNFPLH
TRBJ2-7 TRBD2 TRBV5-4 ASSLTWGGSGMGNYEQY
TRBJ1-5 TRBD1 TRBV28 ASSLGDRAAGPQH
TRBJ2-3 NA TRBV5-6 ASSPEPGSTDTQY
TRBJ2-5 NA TRBV15 ATSRDVGQETQY
TRBJ2-2 TRBD2 TRBV12-3/TRBV12-4 ASVSGSVTGELF
TRBJ2-5 NA TRBV4-1 ASSQDQTGKETQY
TRBJ1-3 NA TRBV12-3/TRBV12-4 ASHRASAFGNTIY
TRBJ2-1 TRBD2 TRBV5-1 ASSLGLLAGPYNEQF
TRBJ2-3 TRBD1 TRBV6-2/TRBV6-3 ASSYSLTGGQSTDTQY
TRBJ2-2 TRBD2 TRBV12-3/TRBV12-4 ASSTSLGTRDGELF
TRBJ2-2 NA TRBV18 ASHQNTGELF
TRBJ2-3 NA TRBV29-1 SVEGFGTQY
TRBJ2-2 NA TRBV28 ASSSPPELTGELF
TRBJ2-7 NA TRBV28 ASSLWQVPLYEQY